The 23 T cell receptor beta chains below come from one sample, sequenced in a study of T cells in Graves' hyperthyroidism and ophthalmopathy. TCR beta CDR3 regions were amplified from RNA. The HTBI primer set drove a first-round RT-PCR of the TCR CDR3. TCRdb passed the multiplex PCR reads through MiXCR, listing each CDR3 protein once. The profile covers under 450,000 distinct CDR3 sequences, with 15% to 18% appearing a single time and roughly 13% taken by the ten largest. Sequenced material: blood. The receptors come from a young woman with Graves' hyperthyroidism.

This clonotype has at least ten counts. The CDR3, as DNA: TGTGCCAGCACCAACCGGCGGGAGGGCGGCTCAGATACGCAGTATTTT. Protein product: CASTNRREGGSDTQYF. The chain has TRBV6-2 or TRBV6-3 and TRBJ2-3, with 9 bases fitting TRBD2. CDR1 and CDR2 from the germline V gene are MNHEY and SVGEGT. There are 16 residues in the CDR3. Trimming cost V 7 bases and J 4 bases; bases outside gene matches: 12.

The sample holds many counts of this clonotype. CDR3 sequence (DNA): TGTGCCAGCAGCCCTGACAGGGTTACAGATACGCAGTATTTT. Encoded protein: CASSPDRVTDTQYF. This chain connects TRBV7-3 to TRBJ2-3; 7 bases fit TRBD1. CDR3 length equals 14 residues. V lost 5 bases and J lost 3; bases outside the gene matches: 5. Per germline, CDR1 SGHTA and CDR2 FQGTGA.

This clonotype was counted many times. The chain couples TRBV12-3 or TRBV12-4 to TRBJ2-7; D possibly corresponds to TRBD2 (6 bases). V lost 2 bases and J lost 1, with 15 bases in between. The CDR3 has 16 residues. CDR3 loop: CASSLRIADLSYEQYF. For the CDR3, the DNA is TGTGCCAGCAGTTTACGGATAGCGGATCTTTCCTACGAGCAGTACTTC.

The chain combines TRBV20-1 with TRBJ2-5; 11 bases align to TRBD2. This CDR3 has 19 residues. Unmatched junction bases numbered 21, after V lost 3 bases and J lost 6 bases. CDR1 and CDR2 from the germline V gene are DFQATT and SNEGSKA (reference sequence). The CDR3 DNA follows: TGCAGTGCTAGGGATTCTTTCCATAGCGGGAGGGCCGGGGAAAAGACCCAGTACTTC. Its translation: CSARDSFHSGRAGEKTQYF.

The V call is TRBV9, the J call TRBJ2-5; either TRBD1 or TRBD2 may supply D (5 bases each). Germline CDR1 reads SGDLS; CDR2 reads YYNGEE. Trimming removed 3 bases at V and 5 bases at J, with 20 bases between. The CDR3 length is 16 residues. The CDR3 spells CASSADGLPEGETQYF. CDR3 DNA: TGTGCCAGCAGCGCTGACGGCCTACCAGAGGGGGAGACCCAGTACTTC.

The chain recombines TRBV19 with TRBJ2-6; tentative D call: TRBD2 (5 bases). V lost 5 bases, J lost 0 bases, and 8 bases lay in between. Germline CDR1 reads LNHDA; CDR2 reads SQIVND (reference sequence). There are 15 residues in the CDR3. The DNA of the CDR3 is TGTGCCAGTAGTTTCGGGATCTCTGGGGCCAACGTCCTGACTTTC. Residues: CASSFGISGANVLTF.

The table lists this clonotype with a few counts. This CDR3 reads CSATGTGLYRQFF. Here the CDR3 DNA reads TGCAGTGCTACCGGGACAGGTCTATATCGGCAGTTCTTC. The J gene is TRBJ2-1, the V gene TRBV20-1; 8 positions agree with TRBD1. The germline gives CDR1 DFQATT, CDR2 SNEGSKA (reference sequence). The CDR3 is made up of 13 amino acids. V shed 4 bases and J 12 bases; nucleotides not matched to a gene: 11.

The chain uses TRBV10-2 and TRBJ2-7, with 12 bases lining up with TRBD2. This CDR3 has 15 amino acids. Germline-derived CDR1 and CDR2 are WSHSY and SAAADI. J was trimmed by 6 bases and V by 4 bases; bases with no gene match: 7. The CDR3 DNA reads as TGCGCCAGCAGTGGGGCTAGCGGGAGGGCGGTCGAGCAGTACTTC. Translation gives CASSGASGRAVEQYF.

This chain joins TRBV25-1 and TRBJ1-1; D ambiguous. CDR3 length equals 15 residues. Looked up from germline, CDR1 is MGHDK and CDR2 is SYGVNS. V was clipped by 1 base and J by 6 bases, with 15 bases between them. CDR3: CASSESRGPWAEAFF. In nucleotides, the CDR3 is TGTGCCAGCAGTGAATCAAGAGGGCCCTGGGCTGAAGCTTTCTTT.

This clonotype was seen ten or more times. The chain recombines TRBV11-2 with TRBJ1-1; D not resolved. Trimming pared 2 bases from V and 1 base from J, leaving 14 bases between. The V gene's germline CDR1 is SGHAT and CDR2 FQNNGV. The CDR3 has 16 amino acids. In nucleotides, the CDR3 is TGTGCCAGCAGCTTATCATCTTTCCGGCCGAACACTGAAGCTTTCTTT. Amino acid sequence: CASSLSSFRPNTEAFF.

This clonotype was found a few times. DNA for the CDR3: TGTGCCAGACGTCGGTACAATGAGCAGTTCTTC. Residues: CARRRYNEQFF. The V and J genes are TRBV7-2 and TRBJ2-1; D unclear. V was pared by 9 bases and J by 4 bases, with 7 bases between. CDR3 size: 11 residues. CDR1 and CDR2 from the germline V gene are SGHTA and FQGNSA.

As for this clonotype: This may arise from a read error, as a much more abundant clone is one base away. The chain is built from TRBV27 and TRBJ2-3; D is perhaps TRBD2 (5 bases). Germline V gene sequence: CDR1 MNHEY, CDR2 SMNVEV (reference sequence). This CDR3 has 17 amino acids. V gave up 4 bases and J gave up 4 bases, with 21 bases separating them. DNA for the CDR3: TGTGCCAGCAGTTGGGTCCCGGGATTCCCTGCGGCAGATACGCAGTATTTT. This translates into CASSWVPGFPAADTQYF.

The rearrangement uses TRBV20-1 and TRBJ2-7; D tentatively fits TRBD1 or TRBD2 (6 bases each). Trimming left V 4 bases short and J 2 bases short, with 15 bases between. Germline V gene sequence: CDR1 DFQATT, CDR2 SNEGSKA (reference sequence). CDR3 length: 14 amino acids. The CDR3: CSAIRTRGAYEQYF. The CDR3 DNA reads as TGCAGTGCTATACGGACAAGGGGGGCCTACGAGCAGTACTTC.

This clonotype was detected ten times or more. The rearrangement uses TRBV20-1 and TRBJ1-1, with TRBD1 as a possible D gene (6 bases). This CDR3 contains 15 residues. Trimming shortened V by 0 bases and J by 4 bases, and 15 bases separated the two germline ends. Germline assignment: CDR1 DFQATT and CDR2 SNEGSKA (reference sequence). The CDR3, as DNA: TGCAGTGCTAGAGATTTGCGGAGGGGGACCACTGAAGCTTTCTTT. It encodes CSARDLRRGTTEAFF.

This clonotype was counted at least ten times. CDR3 sequence (DNA): TGTGCCAGCCGGGGTCAACTCACCGGGGAGCTGTTTTTT. Encoded protein: CASRGQLTGELFF. The rearrangement joins TRBV5-6 to TRBJ2-2; a possible D gene is TRBD2 (5 bases). V lost 7 bases and J lost 4, with 11 bases in between. Germline assignment: CDR1 SGHDT and CDR2 YYEEEE. This CDR3 is 13 amino acids long.

Ten or more counts support this clonotype. V usage is TRBV7-2 and J usage is TRBJ1-5; possibly TRBD1 for D (5 bases). In germline, CDR1 is SGHTA, CDR2 FQGNSA. This CDR3 contains 17 residues. V gave up 5 bases and J gave up 1 base, with 18 bases separating them. The CDR3 DNA reads TGTGCCAGCAGCCAATTGGCCGCAGGGCGAAGCAATCAGCCCCAGCATTTT. This translates into CASSQLAAGRSNQPQHF.

This chain links TRBV7-9 with TRBJ2-5; possibly TRBD1 or TRBD2 for D (5 bases each). The germline V gene encodes CDR1 SEHNR and CDR2 FQNEAQ (reference sequence). The length of the CDR3 is 11 residues. Trimming pared 8 bases from V and 5 bases from J, leaving 9 bases between. This CDR3 reads CASGWGETQYF. CDR3 in DNA: TGTGCCAGCGGCTGGGGGGAGACCCAGTACTTC.

This clonotype has ten or more counts. The rearrangement joins TRBV11-2 to TRBJ2-3, with D perhaps TRBD2 (5 bases). The CDR3 contains 18 residues. Trimming left V 5 bases short and J 8 bases short, with 29 bases between. CDR1 and CDR2 (germline): SGHAT, FQNNGV. The DNA for the CDR3 is TGTGCCAGCAGCCCCGATATCCGGCGGACTGAGCTGCTTGTTACGCAGTATTTT. Its protein product is CASSPDIRRTELLVTQYF.

This clonotype was seen at least ten times. The rearrangement links TRBV29-1 to TRBJ2-7; TRBD2 agrees at 11 bases. The length of the CDR3 is 14 residues. Germline V gives CDR1 SQVTM, CDR2 ANQGSEA. V lost 5 bases, J lost 1 base, and 4 bases stayed unmatched. The CDR3 region is CSVRTSGSSYEQYF. CDR3 in DNA: TGCAGCGTTCGTACTAGCGGGAGTTCCTACGAGCAGTACTTC.

This clonotype was seen at least ten times. The chain is built from TRBV6-1 and TRBJ2-7, with D tentatively TRBD1 (6 bases). CDR1 is MNHNS and CDR2 is SASEGT in the germline V gene. Trimming took off 5 bases at V and 5 bases at J, with 19 bases between the two ends. The CDR3 consists of 15 residues. CDR3 sequence reads: CASSPKGGNRDEQYF. CDR3 sequence (DNA): TGTGCCAGCAGTCCCAAAGGGGGAAACCGCGACGAGCAGTACTTC.

This clonotype was seen repeatedly, ten times or more. Its ends do not fully match the called genes, so a read error is possible. The chain joins TRBV5-1 to TRBJ2-5, with 7 bases matching TRBD1. The germline V gene has CDR1 SGHRS and CDR2 YFSETQ. The CDR3 runs 14 residues. The CDR3 coding sequence is TGTGCCAGCAGCTTAGGGGGCGGCCAAGAGACCCAGTACTTC. The encoded protein is CASSLGGGQETQYF.

Worth noting for this clonotype: The missing conserved phenylalanine or tryptophan at the end of this CDR3 makes a read error likely. The chain combines TRBV20-1 with TRBJ1-6; D is unclear. Germline V gene lookup returns CDR1 DFQATT and CDR2 SNEGSKA (reference sequence). Trimming shortened V by 6 bases and J by 13 bases, and 13 bases separated the two germline ends. The CDR3 is made up of 11 amino acids. Written as DNA, the CDR3 is TGCAGTGCGATAAGGGCGCCGCCCCTCCACCTT. Amino acids: CSAIRAPPLHL.

This clonotype was counted many times. The V call is TRBV28, the J call TRBJ1-5, with D unresolved. Germline V gene sequence: CDR1 MDHEN, CDR2 SYDVKM. This CDR3 contains 14 residues. Between the trimmed V and J ends, which lost 2 bases and 6 bases, there was a span of 11 bases. The CDR3 is CASSLRSPGQPQHF. The CDR3 nucleotides are TGTGCCAGCAGTTTAAGGTCACCCGGTCAGCCCCAGCATTTT.